This T cell receptor (beta chain) emerged from a study of response to subunit inactivated influenza vaccine. Points on this clonotype: A read error may be the cause here, since a much bigger clone is one base away. The missing conserved phenylalanine or tryptophan at the end of this CDR3 makes a read error likely.

Using its own MiXCR run on the RT-PCR reads, TCRdb lists one record per CDR3 protein. The table has 450,000 to 600,000 distinct CDR3 sequences, more than 7% seen once. The sample was PBMCs from blood, taken 23 months after vaccination. The TCR sequence derives from a man between 45 and 75 years old who received an inactivated influenza vaccine.

The CDR3 DNA follows: TGCAGTGCTCCAAACTACAGGGGTAACGGGGAGCTGTTTTTA. Translation gives CSAPNYRGNGELFL. This chain joins TRBV20-1 and TRBJ2-2; 7 positions agree with TRBD1. Germline V gene lookup returns CDR1 DFQATT and CDR2 SNEGSKA (reference sequence). The ends lost 5 bases at V and 7 bases at J; junction bases unmatched: 10. CDR3 length equals 14 residues.